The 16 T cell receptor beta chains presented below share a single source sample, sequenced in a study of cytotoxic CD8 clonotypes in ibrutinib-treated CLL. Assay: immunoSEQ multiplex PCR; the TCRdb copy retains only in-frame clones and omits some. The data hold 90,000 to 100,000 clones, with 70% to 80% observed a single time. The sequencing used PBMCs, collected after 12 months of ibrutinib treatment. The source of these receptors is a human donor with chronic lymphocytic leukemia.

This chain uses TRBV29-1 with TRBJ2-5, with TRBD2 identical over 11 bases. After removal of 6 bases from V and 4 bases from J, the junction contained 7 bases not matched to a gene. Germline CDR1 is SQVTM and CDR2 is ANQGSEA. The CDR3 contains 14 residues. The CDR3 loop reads CSVGGTSGGETQYF. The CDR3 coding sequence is TGCAGCGTGGGAGGGACTAGCGGTGGAGAGACCCAGTACTTC.

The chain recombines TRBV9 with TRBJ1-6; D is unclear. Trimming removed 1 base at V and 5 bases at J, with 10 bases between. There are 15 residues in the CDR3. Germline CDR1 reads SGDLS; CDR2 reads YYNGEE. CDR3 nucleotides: TGTGCCAGCAGCGTATCGCGGACTAATAATTCACCCCTCCACTTT. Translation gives CASSVSRTNNSPLHF.

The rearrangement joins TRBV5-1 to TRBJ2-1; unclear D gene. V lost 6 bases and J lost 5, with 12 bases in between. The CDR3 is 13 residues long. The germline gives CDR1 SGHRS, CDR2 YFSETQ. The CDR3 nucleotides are TGCGCCAGCAACCTCCCTGGGGACAATGAGCAGTTCTTC. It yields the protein CASNLPGDNEQFF.

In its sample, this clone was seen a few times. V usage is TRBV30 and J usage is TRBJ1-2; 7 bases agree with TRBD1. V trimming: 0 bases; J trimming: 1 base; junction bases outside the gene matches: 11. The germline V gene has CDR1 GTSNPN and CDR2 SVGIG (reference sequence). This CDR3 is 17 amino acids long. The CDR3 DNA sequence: TGTGCCTGGAGTGTAGAGGGGGCGGGGGCGAATAACTATGGCTACACCTTC. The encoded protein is CAWSVEGAGANNYGYTF.

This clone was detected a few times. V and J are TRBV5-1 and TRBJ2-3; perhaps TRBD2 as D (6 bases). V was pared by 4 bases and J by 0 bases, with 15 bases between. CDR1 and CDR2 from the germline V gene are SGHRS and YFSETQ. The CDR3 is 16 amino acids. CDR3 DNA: TGCGCCAGCAGCCCCTTTACCAGCGGGAGCACAGATACGCAGTATTTT. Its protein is CASSPFTSGSTDTQYF.

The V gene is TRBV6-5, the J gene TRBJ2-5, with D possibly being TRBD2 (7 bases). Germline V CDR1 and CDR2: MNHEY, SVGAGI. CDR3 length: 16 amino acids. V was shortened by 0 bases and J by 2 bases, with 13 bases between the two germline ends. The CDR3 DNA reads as TGTGCCAGCAGTTACTCGCTAGGGGGGGGACAAGAGACCCAGTACTTC. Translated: CASSYSLGGGQETQYF.

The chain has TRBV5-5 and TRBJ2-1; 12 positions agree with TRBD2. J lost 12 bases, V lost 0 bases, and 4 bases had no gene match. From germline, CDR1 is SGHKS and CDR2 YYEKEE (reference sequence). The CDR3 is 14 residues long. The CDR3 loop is CASSLAPSGGVQFF. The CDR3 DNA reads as TGTGCCAGCAGCTTGGCCCCTAGCGGGGGGGTGCAGTTCTTC.

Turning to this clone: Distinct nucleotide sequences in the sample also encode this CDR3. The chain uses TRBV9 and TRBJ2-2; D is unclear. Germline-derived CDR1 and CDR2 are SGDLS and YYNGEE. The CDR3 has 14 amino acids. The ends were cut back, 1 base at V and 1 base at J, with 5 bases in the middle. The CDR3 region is CASSVFGNTGELFF. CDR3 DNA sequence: TGTGCCAGCAGCGTATTCGGGAACACCGGGGAGCTGTTTTTT. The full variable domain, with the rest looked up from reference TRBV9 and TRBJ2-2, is DSGVTQTPKHLITATGQRVTLRCSPRSGDLSVYWYQQSLDQGLQFLIQYYNGEERAKGNILERFSAQQFPDLHSELNLSSLELGDSALYFCASSVFGNTGELFFGEGSRLTVL.

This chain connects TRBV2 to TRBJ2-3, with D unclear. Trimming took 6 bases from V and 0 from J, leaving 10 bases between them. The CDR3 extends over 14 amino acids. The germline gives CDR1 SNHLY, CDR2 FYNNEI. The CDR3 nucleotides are TGTGCCAGCAGAGAGAGATCTAGCACAGATACGCAGTATTTT. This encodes CASRERSSTDTQYF.

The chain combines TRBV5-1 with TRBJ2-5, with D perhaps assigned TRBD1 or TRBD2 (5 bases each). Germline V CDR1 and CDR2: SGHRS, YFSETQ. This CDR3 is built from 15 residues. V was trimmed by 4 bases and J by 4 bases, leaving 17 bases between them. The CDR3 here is CASSPILGATETQYF. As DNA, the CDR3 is TGCGCCAGCAGCCCAATACTAGGGGCAACAGAGACCCAGTACTTC.

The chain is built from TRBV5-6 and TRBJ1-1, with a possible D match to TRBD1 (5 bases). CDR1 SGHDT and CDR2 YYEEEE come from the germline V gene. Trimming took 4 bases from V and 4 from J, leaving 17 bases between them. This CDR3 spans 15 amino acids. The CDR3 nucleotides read TGTGCCAGCAGCCAAAGGGGTACAGGTCGCACTGAAGCTTTCTTT. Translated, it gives CASSQRGTGRTEAFF.

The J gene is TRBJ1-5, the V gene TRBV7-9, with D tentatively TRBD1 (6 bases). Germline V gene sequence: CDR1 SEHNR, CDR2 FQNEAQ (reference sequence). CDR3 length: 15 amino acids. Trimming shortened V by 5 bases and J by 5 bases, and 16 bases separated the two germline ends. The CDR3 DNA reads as TGTGCCAGCAGCCCCCCCCCAGGGGACCATCAGCCCCAGCATTTT. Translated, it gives CASSPPPGDHQPQHF.

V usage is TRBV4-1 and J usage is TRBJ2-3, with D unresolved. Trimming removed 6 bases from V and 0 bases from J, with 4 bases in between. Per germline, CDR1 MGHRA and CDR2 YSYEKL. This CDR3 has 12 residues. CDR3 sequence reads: CASSRSTDTQYF. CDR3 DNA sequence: TGCGCCAGCAGTCGGAGCACAGATACGCAGTATTTT.

The CDR3: CASSLDETQYF. The CDR3, as DNA: TGTGCCAGCAGCTTAGATGAGACCCAGTACTTC. The V call is TRBV7-2, the J call TRBJ2-5; D not resolved. Trimming stripped 1 base from V and 5 bases from J, with 2 bases between. Per germline, CDR1 SGHTA and CDR2 FQGNSA. This CDR3 is built from 11 residues.

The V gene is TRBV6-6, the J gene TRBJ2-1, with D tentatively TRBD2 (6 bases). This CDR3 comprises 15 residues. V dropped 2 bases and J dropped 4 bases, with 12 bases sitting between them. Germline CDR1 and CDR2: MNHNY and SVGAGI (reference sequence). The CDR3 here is CASSYARDSYNEQFF. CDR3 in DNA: TGTGCCAGCAGTTACGCCAGGGACTCATACAATGAGCAGTTCTTC.

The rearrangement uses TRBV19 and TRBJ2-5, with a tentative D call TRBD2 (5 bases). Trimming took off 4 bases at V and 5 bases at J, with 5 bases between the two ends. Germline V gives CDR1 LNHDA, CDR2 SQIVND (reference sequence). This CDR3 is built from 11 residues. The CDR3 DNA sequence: TGTGCCAGTAGTAGCGGGGAGACCCAGTACTTC. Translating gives CASSSGETQYF.